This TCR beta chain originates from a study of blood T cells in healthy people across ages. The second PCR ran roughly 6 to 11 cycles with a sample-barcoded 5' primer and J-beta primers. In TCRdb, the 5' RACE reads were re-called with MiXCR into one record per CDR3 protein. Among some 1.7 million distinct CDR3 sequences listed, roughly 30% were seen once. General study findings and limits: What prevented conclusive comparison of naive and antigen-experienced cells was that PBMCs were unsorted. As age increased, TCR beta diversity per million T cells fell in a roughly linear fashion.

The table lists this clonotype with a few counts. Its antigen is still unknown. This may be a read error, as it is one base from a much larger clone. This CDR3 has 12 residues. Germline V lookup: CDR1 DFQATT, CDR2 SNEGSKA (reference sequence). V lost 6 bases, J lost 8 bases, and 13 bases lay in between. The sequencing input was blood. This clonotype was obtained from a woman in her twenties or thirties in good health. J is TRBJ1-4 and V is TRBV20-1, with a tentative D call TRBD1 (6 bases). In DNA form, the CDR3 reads TGCAGTGCGGCAGGGGATGGGGAAAAACTGTTTTTT. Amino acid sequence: CSAAGDGEKLFF.